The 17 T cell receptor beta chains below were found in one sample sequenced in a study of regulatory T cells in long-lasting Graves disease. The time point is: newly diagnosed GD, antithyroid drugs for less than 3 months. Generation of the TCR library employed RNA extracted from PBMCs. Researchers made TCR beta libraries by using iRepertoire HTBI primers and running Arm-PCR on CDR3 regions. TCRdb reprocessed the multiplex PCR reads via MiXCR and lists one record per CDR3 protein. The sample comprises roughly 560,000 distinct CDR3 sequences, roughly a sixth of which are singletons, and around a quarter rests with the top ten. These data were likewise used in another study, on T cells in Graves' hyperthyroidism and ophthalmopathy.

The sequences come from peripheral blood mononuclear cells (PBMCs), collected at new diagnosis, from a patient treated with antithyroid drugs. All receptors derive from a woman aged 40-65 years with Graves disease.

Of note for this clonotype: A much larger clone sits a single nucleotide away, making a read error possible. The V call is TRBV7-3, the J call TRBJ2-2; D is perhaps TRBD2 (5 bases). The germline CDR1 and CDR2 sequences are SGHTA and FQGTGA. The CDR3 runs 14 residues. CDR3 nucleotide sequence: TGTGCCAGCAGCTTAGGAAGCAGCACCGGGGAGCTGTCTTTT. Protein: CASSLGSSTGELSF.

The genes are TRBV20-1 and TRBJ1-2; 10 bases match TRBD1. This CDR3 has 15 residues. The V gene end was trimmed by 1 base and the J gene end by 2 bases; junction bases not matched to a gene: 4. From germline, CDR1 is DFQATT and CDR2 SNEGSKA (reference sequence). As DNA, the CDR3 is TGCAGTGCTAGAGGGGGACAGGGGAAAAACTATGGCTACACCTTC. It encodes CSARGGQGKNYGYTF.

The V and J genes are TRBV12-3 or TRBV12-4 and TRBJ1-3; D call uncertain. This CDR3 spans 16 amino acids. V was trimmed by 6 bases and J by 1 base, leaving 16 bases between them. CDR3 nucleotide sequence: TGTGCCAGCAGCCCCCACGGTCACGGATCTGGAAACACCATATATTTT. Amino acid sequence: CASSPHGHGSGNTIYF.

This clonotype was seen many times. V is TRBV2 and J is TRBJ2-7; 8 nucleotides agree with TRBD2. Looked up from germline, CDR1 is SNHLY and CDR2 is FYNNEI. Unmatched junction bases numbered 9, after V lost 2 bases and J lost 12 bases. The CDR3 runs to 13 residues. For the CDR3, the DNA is TGTGCCAGCAGTGAATCCATCGGGGGGGGTCTGTACTTC. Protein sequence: CASSESIGGGLYF.

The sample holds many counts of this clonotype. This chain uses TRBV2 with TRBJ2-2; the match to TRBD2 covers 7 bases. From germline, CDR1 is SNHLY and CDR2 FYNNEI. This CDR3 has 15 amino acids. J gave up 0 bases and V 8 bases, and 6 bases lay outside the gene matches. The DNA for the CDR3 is TGTGCCAGCGGAGGAGCGGGGACGAACACCGGGGAGCTGTTTTTT. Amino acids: CASGGAGTNTGELFF.

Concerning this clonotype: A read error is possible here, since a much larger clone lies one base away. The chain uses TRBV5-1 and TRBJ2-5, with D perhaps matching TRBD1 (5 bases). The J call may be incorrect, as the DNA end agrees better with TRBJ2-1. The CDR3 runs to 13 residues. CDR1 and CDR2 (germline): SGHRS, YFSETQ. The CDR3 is CASSLDSYYEQFF. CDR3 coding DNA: TGCGCCAGCAGCTTAGACAGTTACTACGAGCAGTTCTTC.

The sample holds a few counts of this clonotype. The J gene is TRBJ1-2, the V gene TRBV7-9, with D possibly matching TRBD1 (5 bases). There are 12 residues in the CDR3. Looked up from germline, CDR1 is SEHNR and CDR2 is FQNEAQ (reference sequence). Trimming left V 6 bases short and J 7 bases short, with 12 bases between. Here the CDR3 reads CASRAGGFGYTF. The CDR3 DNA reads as TGTGCCAGCAGGGCCGGGGGGTTTGGCTACACCTTC.

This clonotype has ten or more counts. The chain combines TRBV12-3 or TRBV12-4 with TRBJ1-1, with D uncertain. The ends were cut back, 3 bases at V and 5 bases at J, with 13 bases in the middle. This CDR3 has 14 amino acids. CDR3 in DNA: TGTGCCAGCAGTTTGTCCAGGCACGGAACTGAAGCTTTCTTT. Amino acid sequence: CASSLSRHGTEAFF.

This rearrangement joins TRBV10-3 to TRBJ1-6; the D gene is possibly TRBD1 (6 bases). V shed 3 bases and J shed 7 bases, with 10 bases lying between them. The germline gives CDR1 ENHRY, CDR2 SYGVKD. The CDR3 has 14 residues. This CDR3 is CAISDRDTNSPLHF. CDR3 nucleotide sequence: TGTGCCATCAGTGACCGGGACACAAATTCACCCCTCCACTTT.

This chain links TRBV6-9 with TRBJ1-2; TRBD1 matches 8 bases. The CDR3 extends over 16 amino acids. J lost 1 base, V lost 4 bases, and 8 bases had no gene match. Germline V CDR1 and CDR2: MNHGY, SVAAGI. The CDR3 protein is CASSSGTGESNYGYTF. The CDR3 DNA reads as TGTGCCAGCAGTTCCGGGACAGGCGAAAGTAACTATGGCTACACCTTC.

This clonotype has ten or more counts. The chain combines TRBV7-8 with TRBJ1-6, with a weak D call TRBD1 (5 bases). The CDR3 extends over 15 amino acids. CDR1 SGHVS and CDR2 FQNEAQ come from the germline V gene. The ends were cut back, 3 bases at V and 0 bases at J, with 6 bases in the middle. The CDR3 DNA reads TGTGCCAGCAGCTTGGACATCTCCTATAATTCACCCCTCCACTTT. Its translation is CASSLDISYNSPLHF.

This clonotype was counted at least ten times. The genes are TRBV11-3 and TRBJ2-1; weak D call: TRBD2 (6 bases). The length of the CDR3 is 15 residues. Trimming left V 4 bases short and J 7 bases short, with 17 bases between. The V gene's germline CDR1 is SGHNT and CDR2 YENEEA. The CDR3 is CASSSLDAGGNEQFF. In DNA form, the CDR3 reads TGTGCCAGCAGCTCATTGGACGCTGGGGGGAATGAGCAGTTCTTC.

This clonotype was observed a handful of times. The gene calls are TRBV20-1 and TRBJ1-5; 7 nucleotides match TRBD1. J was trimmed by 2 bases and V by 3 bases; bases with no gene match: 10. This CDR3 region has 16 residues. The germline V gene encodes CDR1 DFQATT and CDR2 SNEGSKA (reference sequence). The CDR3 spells CSARPPGGFGNQPQHF. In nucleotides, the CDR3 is TGCAGTGCTAGGCCCCCAGGGGGATTCGGCAATCAGCCCCAGCATTTT.

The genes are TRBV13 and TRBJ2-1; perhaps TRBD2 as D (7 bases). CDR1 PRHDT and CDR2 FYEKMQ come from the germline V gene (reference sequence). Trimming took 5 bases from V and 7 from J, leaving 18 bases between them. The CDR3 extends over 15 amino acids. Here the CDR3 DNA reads TGTGCCAGCAGCGTTCGGGGGGCCCGGGGTAATGAGCAGTTCTTC. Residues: CASSVRGARGNEQFF.

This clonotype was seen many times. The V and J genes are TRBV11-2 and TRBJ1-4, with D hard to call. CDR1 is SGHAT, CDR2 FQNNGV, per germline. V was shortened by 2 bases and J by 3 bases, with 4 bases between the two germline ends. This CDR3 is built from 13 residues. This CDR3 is CASSLISNEKLFF. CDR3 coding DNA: TGTGCCAGCAGCTTAATTTCTAATGAAAAACTGTTTTTT.

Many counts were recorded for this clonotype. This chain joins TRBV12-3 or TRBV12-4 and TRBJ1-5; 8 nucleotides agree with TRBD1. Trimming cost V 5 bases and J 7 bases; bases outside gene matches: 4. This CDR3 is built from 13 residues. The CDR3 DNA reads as TGTGCCAGCAGTCAGGGGGCGCGGCAGCCCCAGCATTTT. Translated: CASSQGARQPQHF.

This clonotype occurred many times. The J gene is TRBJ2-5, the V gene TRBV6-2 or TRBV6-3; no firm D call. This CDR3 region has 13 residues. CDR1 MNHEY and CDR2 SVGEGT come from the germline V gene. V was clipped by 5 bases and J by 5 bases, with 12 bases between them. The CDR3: CASSEMVKETQYF. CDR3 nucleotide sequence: TGTGCCAGCAGTGAGATGGTGAAGGAGACCCAGTACTTC.